These T cell receptor beta chains were read from a single sample in a study of control samples from healthy donors and cancer patients. Profiling relied on immunoSEQ multiplex PCR, and the TCRdb table lists in-frame clones only, not all of them. The sample consists of about 130,000 clones, about nine tenths of them appearing once. The sample was blood. The receptors stem from a woman between 50 and 59 years old in good health. The CDR3 runs from the conserved cysteine through the conserved F or W. The order of the fields is V gene, J gene, clone size, D gene, CDR3 protein, CDR3 DNA. The D gene is left open where the match is weak. The size field is filled for only some rows; it gives once, few, many or a size class.

>TRBV6-5|TRBJ2-7|NA|NA
CASSTRANYEQYF
TGTGCCAGCAGCACTAGAGCTAACTACGAGCAGTACTTC
>TRBV19|TRBJ2-7|NA|TRBD1
CASSPDRGFAYEQYF
TGTGCCAGTAGCCCTGACAGGGGCTTCGCCTACGAGCAGTACTTC
>TRBV27|TRBJ1-5|NA|TRBD1
CASSLRSGGGGQPQHF
TGTGCCAGCAGTCTACGATCAGGGGGCGGGGGTCAGCCCCAGCATTTT
>TRBV24-1|TRBJ2-1|once|NA
CATSDSGTYKNEQFF
TGTGCCACCAGTGATTCCGGGACTTACAAAAATGAGCAGTTCTTC
>TRBV29-1|TRBJ1-2|NA|TRBD1
CSVGAGGANYGYTF
TGCAGCGTTGGGGCAGGGGGCGCGAACTATGGCTACACCTTC
>TRBV2|TRBJ1-1|few|TRBD1
CASSEPRQGAPTEAFF
TGTGCCAGCAGTGAGCCCCGGCAGGGGGCGCCGACTGAAGCTTTCTTT
>TRBV5-4|TRBJ2-2|NA|NA
CASSLAYYRGSGELFF
TGTGCCAGCAGCTTGGCCTACTATCGAGGGTCCGGGGAGCTGTTTTTT
>TRBV28|TRBJ2-1|NA|NA
CASRPRAASSYNEQFF
TGTGCCAGCAGGCCTAGGGCGGCCAGCTCCTACAATGAGCAGTTCTTC
>TRBV10-1|TRBJ1-1|NA|NA
CASRGATNTEAFF
TGCGCCAGTAGAGGGGCGACGAACACTGAAGCTTTCTTT
>TRBV2|TRBJ1-4|NA|TRBD1
CASRDTGGGGKQKLFF
TGTGCCAGCAGAGATACCGGAGGGGGCGGGAAGCAAAAACTGTTTTTT
>TRBV18|TRBJ1-5|NA|TRBD1
CASSPSTGGGQPQHF
TGTGCCAGCTCACCTTCGACAGGGGGTGGTCAGCCCCAGCATTTT
>TRBV2|TRBJ2-2|once|NA
CARGLGLGPGELFF
TGTGCCAGGGGTCTGGGCTTAGGTCCCGGGGAGCTGTTTTTT
>TRBV5-6|TRBJ2-7|once|TRBD2
CASSRVGLYYEQYF
TGTGCCAGCAGCCGTGTGGGACTATACTACGAGCAGTACTTC
>TRBV19|TRBJ2-7|NA|NA
CASHPHVPPGQYF
TGTGCCTCCCATCCCCACGTTCCCCCTGGGCAGTACTTC
>TRBV4-2|TRBJ2-3|NA|NA
CASSQDASADTQYF
TGTGCCAGCAGCCAAGATGCTAGCGCGGATACGCAGTATTTT
>TRBV19|TRBJ1-2|few|NA
CASSMGTVLNYGYTF
TGTGCCAGTAGTATGGGAACCGTGCTCAACTATGGCTACACCTTC
>TRBV4-1|TRBJ1-1|NA|NA
CASSPSGGLGRQTEAFF
TGCGCCAGCAGTCCCTCCGGGGGTCTAGGGCGGCAGACTGAAGCTTTCTTT
>TRBV28|TRBJ1-5|NA|NA
CASSPPRSQPQHF
TGTGCCAGCAGTCCACCCCGCAGTCAGCCCCAGCATTTT
>TRBV6-5|TRBJ1-6|once|TRBD1
CASREYRGQSSPLHF
TGTGCCAGCAGAGAGTACAGGGGGCAGAGTTCACCCCTCCACTTT
>TRBV5-1|TRBJ1-2|few|NA
CASSPGRRVHGGYTF
TGCGCCAGCAGCCCGGGGCGCAGGGTCCATGGAGGCTACACCTTC
>TRBV27|TRBJ1-2|NA|TRBD1
CASSITRDSDYGYTF
TGTGCCAGCAGTATAACCCGGGACAGTGACTATGGCTACACCTTC
>TRBV19|TRBJ1-2|NA|NA
CASSMTNQPGGYTF
TGTGCCAGTAGTATGACAAATCAGCCCGGTGGCTACACCTTC
>TRBV6-5|TRBJ1-3|NA|TRBD1
CASRMDRGNTIYF
TGTGCCAGCAGAATGGACAGGGGAAACACCATATATTTT
>TRBV10-2|TRBJ2-7|NA|NA
CASRGGVEAYEQYF
TGCGCCAGCAGAGGTGGTGTGGAGGCCTACGAGCAGTACTTC
>TRBV9|TRBJ1-2|NA|TRBD1
CASSALLGQDLYGYTF
TGTGCCAGCAGCGCCCTCCTCGGACAGGACCTCTATGGCTACACCTTC
>TRBV27|TRBJ2-1|NA|TRBD2
CASSPRLAGGYNEQFF
TGTGCCAGCAGTCCTCGACTAGCGGGAGGGTACAATGAGCAGTTCTTC
>TRBV30|TRBJ1-2|NA|NA
CAWRAGAQANYGYTF
TGTGCCTGGAGGGCAGGGGCTCAAGCTAACTATGGCTACACCTTC
>TRBV28|TRBJ2-3|NA|TRBD2
CASSPSGEADTQYF
TGTGCCAGCAGCCCGAGCGGGGAGGCAGATACGCAGTATTTT
>TRBV6-5|TRBJ1-3|NA|TRBD1
CASRGTVSGNTIYF
TGTGCCAGCAGGGGGACAGTCTCTGGAAACACCATATATTTT
>TRBV4-1|TRBJ1-2|NA|NA
CASSQGQLGSYGYTF
TGCGCCAGCAGCCAAGGCCAACTCGGGAGCTATGGCTACACCTTC
>TRBV6-5|TRBJ1-1|NA|NA
CASSYSGKDRLGAFF
TGTGCCAGCAGTTACTCCGGGAAAGACCGTCTGGGGGCTTTCTTT
>TRBV5-1|TRBJ2-5|NA|NA
CASSFGQSKETQYF
TGCGCCAGCAGCTTCGGACAGTCCAAAGAGACCCAGTACTTC
>TRBV6-5|TRBJ2-3|NA|NA
CASSYSSHETDTQYF
TGTGCCAGCAGTTACTCTTCCCACGAGACAGATACGCAGTATTTT
>TRBV7-2|TRBJ1-2|NA|NA
CASTIQANYGYTF
TGTGCCAGCACCATACAAGCAAACTATGGCTACACCTTC
>TRBV2|TRBJ2-3|NA|NA
CASTGTEGSDTQYF
TGTGCCAGCACTGGGACGGAGGGATCAGATACGCAGTATTTT
>TRBV29-1|TRBJ2-3|NA|TRBD2
CSVAGLAGRTDTQYF
TGCAGCGTTGCGGGACTAGCGGGGCGCACAGATACGCAGTATTTT
>TRBV4-1|TRBJ1-5|once|NA
CASSQDGTTYQPQHF
TGCGCCAGCAGCCAAGACGGGACAACTTATCAGCCCCAGCATTTT
>TRBV18|TRBJ1-4|NA|TRBD1
CASSLSGTGGKGEKLFF
TGTGCCAGCTCACTTTCCGGGACAGGGGGAAAAGGCGAAAAACTGTTTTTT
>TRBV2|TRBJ2-3|NA|TRBD2
CASRASHLAGGTDTQYF
TGTGCCAGCAGGGCTTCCCACCTAGCGGGGGGCACAGATACGCAGTATTTT
>TRBV4-1|TRBJ2-5|NA|NA
CASSQGGTPQETQYF
TGCGCCAGCAGCCAAGGAGGGACCCCCCAAGAGACCCAGTACTTC
>TRBV9|TRBJ2-2|NA|NA
CASSVTGLGTGELFF
TGTGCCAGCAGCGTAACAGGGCTAGGAACCGGGGAGCTGTTTTTT